This T cell receptor beta chain was recorded in a study of blood T cell repertoires in COVID-19. This CDR3 has 15 amino acids. V dropped 4 bases and J dropped 6; count of bases not matched to a gene: 5. Germline-derived CDR1 and CDR2 are MNHNY and SVGAGI (reference sequence). The protocol was immunoSEQ multiplex PCR, while the TCRdb copy is restricted to in-frame clones and leaves out a portion. In the table there are around 150,000 clones, 70% to 80% of which are singletons. The TCR sequence derives from a man between 60 and 75 years old who had recovered from COVID-19. This sequence joins TRBV6-6 and TRBJ2-2; 10 nucleotides match TRBD2. The material sequenced was peripheral blood. The CDR3 nucleotides are TGTGCCAGCAGTTGGAGTAGCGGGAGGTCCGGGGAGCTGTTTTTT. Translation: CASSWSSGRSGELFF.